The 23 T cell receptor beta chains given below trace back to one sample, sequenced in a study of CD8 T cells in Susac syndrome. Reverse transcription of roughly 0.45 to 1 ug RNA was performed with random hexamers. MiXCR, run by TCRdb on the immunoSEQ multiplex PCR reads, gives a single entry per CDR3 protein. The table includes 74,000 or so distinct CDR3 sequences, about 93% detected once. Sequenced material: CD4+ T cells from PBMCs. The receptors were sampled from a human donor with Susac syndrome.

This clonotype came up once. The V and J genes are TRBV6-6 and TRBJ1-2; D is perhaps TRBD1 (6 bases). The V gene lost 0 bases and the J gene lost 7 bases, with 12 bases spanning the gap. Germline values: CDR1 MNHNY, CDR2 SVGAGI (reference sequence). The CDR3 is made up of 14 amino acids. CDR3 bases: TGTGCCAGCAGTTACTCACAGGGAACGGGTGGCTACACCTTC. Translated: CASSYSQGTGGYTF.

This clonotype was observed a few times. The rearrangement links TRBV19 to TRBJ2-7; TRBD2 is a possible D gene (5 bases). Germline-derived CDR1 and CDR2 are LNHDA and SQIVND (reference sequence). Trimming removed 5 bases at V and 2 bases at J, with 19 bases between. The CDR3 totals 16 residues. CDR3 region: CASSQDLATPTYEQYF. CDR3 sequence (DNA): TGTGCCAGTAGTCAAGACCTAGCAACTCCGACCTACGAGCAGTACTTC. Using reference TRBV19 and TRBJ2-7 for the parts outside the CDR3, the full variable domain is DGGITQSPKYLFRKEGQNVTLSCEQNLNHDAMYWYRQDPGQGLRLIYYSQIVNDFQKGDIAEGYSVSREKKESFPLTVTSAQKNPTAFYLCASSQDLATPTYEQYFGPGTRLTVT.

The chain couples TRBV20-1 to TRBJ1-3; D unclear. CDR3 length equals 13 residues. The germline gives CDR1 DFQATT, CDR2 SNEGSKA (reference sequence). Trimming left V 6 bases short and J 5 bases short, with 14 bases between. Here the CDR3 reads CSASGIARNTIYF. CDR3 nucleotides: TGCAGTGCCTCCGGAATAGCTCGAAACACCATATATTTT.

V and J are TRBV18 and TRBJ2-3, with D hard to call. The CDR3 length is 16 residues. CDR1 is KGHSH and CDR2 is LQKENI in the germline V gene. Trimming removed 2 bases from V and 2 bases from J, with 14 bases in between. The CDR3 sequence is CASSPGLLGHTDTQYF. The CDR3 DNA is TGTGCCAGCTCACCAGGCCTCTTAGGGCACACAGATACGCAGTATTTT. The whole variable domain, remainder taken from reference TRBV18 and TRBJ2-3, is NAGVMQNPRHLVRRRGQEARLRCSPMKGHSHVYWYRQLPEEGLKFMVYLQKENIIDESGMPKERFSAEFPKEGPSILRIQQVVRGDSAAYFCASSPGLLGHTDTQYFGPGTRLTVL.

This chain uses TRBV5-4 with TRBJ2-2, with 7 bases aligning to TRBD1. The CDR3 extends over 15 amino acids. Trimming removed 4 bases from V and 2 bases from J; junction bases left unmatched: 5. CDR1 is SGHNT, CDR2 YYREEE, per germline (reference sequence). This chain's CDR3 is CASSPGTVNTGELFF. CDR3 bases: TGTGCCAGCAGCCCCGGGACAGTAAACACCGGGGAGCTGTTTTTT.

This chain uses TRBV19 with TRBJ1-4; 7 bases are a match to TRBD1. Per the germline V gene, CDR1 is LNHDA and CDR2 is SQIVND (reference sequence). The J segment lost 6 bases and the V segment lost 7 bases, leaving 8 bases of the junction unmatched. This CDR3 contains 14 residues. This CDR3 is CASKVTGDYEKLFF. CDR3 nucleotides: TGTGCCAGTAAAGTTACAGGGGATTATGAAAAACTGTTTTTT. The full variable domain, rest sourced from reference TRBV19 and TRBJ1-4, is DGGITQSPKYLFRKEGQNVTLSCEQNLNHDAMYWYRQDPGQGLRLIYYSQIVNDFQKGDIAEGYSVSREKKESFPLTVTSAQKNPTAFYLCASKVTGDYEKLFFGSGTQLSVL.

This rearrangement joins TRBV5-6 to TRBJ2-1; no clear D. V lost 0 bases, J lost 6 bases, and 7 bases lay in between. The CDR3 is 13 residues long. The germline V gene has CDR1 SGHDT and CDR2 YYEEEE. The CDR3 spells CASSLAGSNEQFF. As DNA, the CDR3 is TGTGCCAGCAGCTTGGCCGGAAGCAATGAGCAGTTCTTC.

CDR3 nucleotides: TGTGCCAGCAGTTTAAGTCCAGGGGCCGCGCGAAATGGCTACACCTTC. Protein: CASSLSPGAARNGYTF. The genes are TRBV6-2 or TRBV6-3 and TRBJ1-2, with a possible D match to TRBD1 (6 bases). V dropped 4 bases and J dropped 6 bases, with 21 bases sitting between them. The CDR3 loop spans 16 amino acids. Germline V gives CDR1 MNHEY, CDR2 SVGEGT.

This sequence joins TRBV5-6 and TRBJ2-5, with 7 bases matching TRBD1. Germline values: CDR1 SGHDT, CDR2 YYEEEE. The CDR3 is 15 residues long. V lost 3 bases and J lost 2; bases outside the gene matches: 7. The CDR3 nucleotides are TGTGCCAGCAGCTACCTCCTACAGGGGCAAGAGACCCAGTACTTC. This codes for CASSYLLQGQETQYF.

The chain combines TRBV3-1 with TRBJ2-1, with D hard to call. Trimming removed 0 bases at V and 7 bases at J, with 19 bases between. Germline CDR1 is LGHDT and CDR2 is YNNKEL (reference sequence). The CDR3 runs to 17 residues. This chain's CDR3 is CASSQDIGIRVGNEQFF. DNA of the CDR3: TGTGCCAGCAGCCAAGATATAGGGATAAGGGTTGGGAATGAGCAGTTCTTC.

V is TRBV21-1 and J is TRBJ1-3. TRBV21-1 is marked as a pseudogene. CDR3 length equals 18 residues. CDR3 residues: CASSKDELTPKAGNTIYF. Written as DNA, the CDR3 is TGTGCCAGCAGCAAAGATGAGTTGACGCCGAAAGCAGGAAACACCATATATTTT.

The genes are TRBV20-1 and TRBJ1-2; 10 positions agree with TRBD1. The CDR3 has 12 residues. Germline loops: CDR1 DFQATT, CDR2 SNEGSKA (reference sequence). J gave up 14 bases and V 1 base, and 7 bases lay outside the gene matches. The CDR3 sequence is CSARGDRGRDTF. The CDR3 nucleotides are TGCAGTGCTAGAGGGGACAGGGGCCGGGATACCTTC.

The chain combines TRBV6-5 with TRBJ2-1; D is ambiguous. The CDR3 contains 14 residues. Trimming stripped 5 bases from V and 10 bases from J, with 18 bases between. Per the germline V gene, CDR1 is MNHEY and CDR2 is SVGAGI. CDR3 coding DNA: TGTGCCAGCAGTCAAGACTGGACCCGGATAGAGCAGTTCTTC. Amino acid sequence: CASSQDWTRIEQFF.

V gene TRBV6-5 combines with J gene TRBJ1-1, with D unclear. This CDR3 has 11 residues. V was pared by 8 bases and J by 1 base, with 5 bases between. The germline V gene encodes CDR1 MNHEY and CDR2 SVGAGI. CDR3 amino acids: CASQQNTEAFF. The DNA of the CDR3 is TGTGCCAGCCAACAGAACACTGAAGCTTTCTTT.

The chain recombines TRBV20-1 with TRBJ2-7; D is uncertain. The CDR3 loop spans 14 amino acids. Germline assignment: CDR1 DFQATT and CDR2 SNEGSKA (reference sequence). The germline V and J ends were trimmed by 0 bases and 4 bases, with 13 bases remaining between them. The CDR3 sequence: CSARDPSRAYEQYF. CDR3 DNA: TGCAGTGCTAGAGATCCCTCCCGGGCGTACGAGCAGTACTTC.

This clonotype was seen only a few times. The chain carries TRBV18 and TRBJ1-5; the D is unclear. Per germline, CDR1 KGHSH and CDR2 LQKENI. Trimming left V 4 bases short and J 0 bases short, with 7 bases between. The CDR3 runs to 14 residues. The CDR3 is CASSRLDSNQPQHF. In DNA form, the CDR3 reads TGTGCCAGCTCACGTCTGGATAGCAATCAGCCCCAGCATTTT.

The chain is built from TRBV19 and TRBJ1-5; possible D gene TRBD1, 6 bases. Germline V gene lookup returns CDR1 LNHDA and CDR2 SQIVND (reference sequence). The CDR3 totals 15 residues. Deletions cut 5 bases from V and 4 bases from J, with 15 bases between. The CDR3 region is CASSPREGGNQPQHF. The CDR3 coding sequence is TGTGCCAGTAGTCCGCGAGAGGGGGGGAATCAGCCCCAGCATTTT. Based on the CDR3 plus reference TRBV19 and TRBJ1-5, the full variable domain is DGGITQSPKYLFRKEGQNVTLSCEQNLNHDAMYWYRQDPGQGLRLIYYSQIVNDFQKGDIAEGYSVSREKKESFPLTVTSAQKNPTAFYLCASSPREGGNQPQHFGDGTRLSIL.

J is TRBJ2-5 and V is TRBV10-2, with D perhaps assigned TRBD1 or TRBD2 (5 bases each). This CDR3 contains 14 residues. CDR1 and CDR2 (germline): WSHSY, SAAADI. Trimming removed 4 bases from V and 5 bases from J, with 14 bases in between. In DNA, the CDR3 is TGCGCCAGCAGTGGGGACCCGACTGGGGAGACCCAGTACTTC. This gives the protein CASSGDPTGETQYF.

The J gene is TRBJ2-2, the V gene TRBV20-1, with a weak D call TRBD1 (6 bases). This CDR3 contains 15 residues. V dropped 3 bases and J dropped 2 bases, with 13 bases sitting between them. CDR1 and CDR2 from the germline V gene are DFQATT and SNEGSKA (reference sequence). CDR3 amino acids: CSASALGANTGELFF. The CDR3 nucleotides are TGCAGTGCTAGTGCTCTGGGGGCCAACACCGGGGAGCTGTTTTTT.

The chain has TRBV28 and TRBJ1-1; 9 bases fit TRBD1. V was clipped by 5 bases and J by 6 bases; unmatched bases: 10. The germline V gene encodes CDR1 MDHEN and CDR2 SYDVKM. The CDR3 is made up of 15 amino acids. The CDR3 spells CASSPMTGGGAEAFF. In DNA, the CDR3 is TGTGCCAGCAGTCCCATGACAGGGGGAGGAGCTGAAGCTTTCTTT.

V gene TRBV6-5 combines with J gene TRBJ1-5; D gene ambiguous. The CDR3 runs 14 residues. V lost 6 bases and J lost 0, with 9 bases in between. Germline assignment: CDR1 MNHEY and CDR2 SVGAGI. CDR3 amino acids: CASSLDYSNQPQHF. The CDR3 region has the DNA TGTGCCAGCAGCCTCGATTATAGCAATCAGCCCCAGCATTTT.

The genes are TRBV7-2 and TRBJ1-1; D not resolved. The V end was cut by 3 bases, the J end by 1 base, with 9 bases between. In germline, CDR1 is SGHTA, CDR2 FQGNSA. The CDR3 is 14 amino acids. The CDR3 loop is CASSLSWRNTEAFF. As DNA, the CDR3 is TGTGCCAGCAGCTTGAGCTGGAGGAACACTGAAGCTTTCTTT.

CDR3 residues: CASSLGFPPLHF. The DNA for the CDR3 is TGCGCCAGCAGCTTGGGCTTTCCACCCCTCCACTTT. The chain joins TRBV5-1 to TRBJ1-6; no reliable D call. V gave up 0 bases and J gave up 11 bases, with 6 bases separating them. The CDR3 is 12 residues long. Germline V gene sequence: CDR1 SGHRS, CDR2 YFSETQ.